The next 30 T cell receptor beta chains were all read from a single sample in a study of T cell repertoires in cytomegalovirus infection. One entry per CDR3 protein, called by TCRdb with MiXCR from the reads. The data contain about 830,000 distinct CDR3 sequences, roughly 33% of them singletons. The antigens these receptors bind are not known. The sample here was cultured CD8+ T cells from PBMCs, taken from culture after CMV antigen stimulation. These receptors were taken from a human donor in good health (CMV status not recorded). Some clones in this sample may be carry-over from other donors' samples.

The rearrangement uses TRBV19 and TRBJ1-5; D might be TRBD1 (6 bases). Trimming cost V 4 bases and J 4 bases, with 14 bases left between them. CDR3 length equals 15 residues. CDR1 and CDR2 from the germline V gene are LNHDA and SQIVND (reference sequence). The CDR3 spells CASSRIRDKNQPQHF. The CDR3 DNA sequence: TGTGCCAGTAGTAGAATCCGGGACAAGAATCAGCCCCAGCATTTT.

This clonotype was detected only a few times. This chain links TRBV7-9 with TRBJ2-7, with 8 bases aligning to TRBD2. The CDR3 totals 19 residues. V was pared by 5 bases and J by 0 bases, with 18 bases of the junction left unmatched. The germline V gene has CDR1 SEHNR and CDR2 FQNEAQ (reference sequence). In nucleotides, the CDR3 is TGTGCCAGCAGCATTGGTTCGGTCGGCGGGGGGAGAAACTCCTACGAGCAGTACTTC. It encodes CASSIGSVGGGRNSYEQYF.

With regard to this clonotype: This may be a read error: a much more frequent sequence differs by one nucleotide. V usage is TRBV7-2 and J usage is TRBJ2-6, with no clear D. CDR1 SGHTA and CDR2 FQGNSA come from the germline V gene. The CDR3 length is 17 residues. The CDR3 protein is CVSSSGSGLSGANVLTF. CDR3 sequence (DNA): TGTGTCAGCAGCTCCGGCTCCGGGCTCTCTGGGGCCAACGTCCTGACTTTC.

This clonotype was seen a handful of times. The chain joins TRBV5-1 to TRBJ1-1, with TRBD1 matching over 8 bases. The ends lost 1 base at V and 4 bases at J; junction bases unmatched: 3. Germline assignment: CDR1 SGHRS and CDR2 YFSETQ. CDR3 size: 14 residues. CDR3 region: CASSLNRGITEAFF. The CDR3 DNA reads TGCGCCAGCAGCTTGAACAGGGGGATCACTGAAGCTTTCTTT.

J is TRBJ1-4 and V is TRBV7-9; no firm D call. There are 14 residues in the CDR3. V lost 5 bases to trimming and J lost 5 bases, with 12 bases between them. Germline CDR1 and CDR2: SEHNR and FQNEAQ (reference sequence). This CDR3 reads CASSTGDPNEKLFF. The DNA for the CDR3 is TGTGCCAGCAGCACCGGGGATCCAAATGAAAAACTGTTTTTT.

This clonotype was seen many times. This chain connects TRBV7-2 to TRBJ2-3, with TRBD2 matching over 13 bases. The CDR3 covers 17 residues. The germline gives CDR1 SGHTA, CDR2 FQGNSA. The V gene end was trimmed by 5 bases and the J gene end by 0 bases; junction bases not matched to a gene: 5. CDR3 sequence reads: CASSLGTSGTSTDTQYF. CDR3 bases: TGTGCCAGCAGCCTCGGGACTAGCGGGACCAGCACAGATACGCAGTATTTT. Full variable domain (remainder filled in from reference TRBV7-2 and TRBJ2-3): GAGVSQSPSNKVTEKGKDVELRCDPISGHTALYWYRQSLGQGLEFLIYFQGNSAPDKSGLPSDRFSAERTGGSVSTLTIQRTQQEDSAVYLCASSLGTSGTSTDTQYFGPGTRLTVL.

This clonotype was seen more than once but under ten times. J is TRBJ1-5 and V is TRBV28, with TRBD1 identical over 7 bases. The CDR3 extends over 17 amino acids. Germline-derived CDR1 and CDR2 are MDHEN and SYDVKM. The ends lost 2 bases at V and 3 bases at J; junction bases unmatched: 10. For the CDR3, the DNA is TGTGCCAGCAGTTTAACCGGTTCGGGACAGCTCAATCAGCCCCAGCATTTT. Its translation: CASSLTGSGQLNQPQHF.

V and J are TRBV7-2 and TRBJ1-2; no firm D call. The germline CDR1 and CDR2 sequences are SGHTA and FQGNSA. This CDR3 is 12 amino acids long. Trimming shortened V by 1 base and J by 3 bases, and 3 bases separated the two germline ends. The CDR3 coding sequence is TGTGCCAGCAGCTTAGGGTACTATGGCTACACCTTC. It specifies CASSLGYYGYTF.

V usage is TRBV7-6 and J usage is TRBJ2-1; 7 positions agree with TRBD1. Germline CDR1 and CDR2: SGHVS and FNYEAQ. The CDR3 totals 16 residues. Losses at the gene ends were 1 base for V and 3 bases for J; bases not matched to a gene: 6. CDR3 nucleotide sequence: TGTGCCAGCAGCTTAGTGGCAGGGGGAGTCTACAATGAGCAGTTCTTC. Translating gives CASSLVAGGVYNEQFF.

The chain combines TRBV6-2 or TRBV6-3 with TRBJ1-1; TRBD1 agrees at 7 bases. This CDR3 spans 14 amino acids. CDR1 MNHEY and CDR2 SVGEGT come from the germline V gene. Germline trimming cut 5 bases from V and 3 bases from J; bases unmatched to any gene: 6. CDR3 sequence reads: CASSHQGGDTEAFF. In nucleotides, the CDR3 is TGTGCCAGCAGTCACCAGGGGGGTGACACTGAAGCTTTCTTT.

This clonotype was observed a few times. The chain links TRBV27 to TRBJ1-6; D not certain. The CDR3 has 15 residues. The germline V gene encodes CDR1 MNHEY and CDR2 SMNVEV (reference sequence). The CDR3 nucleotides are TGTGCTAGCTGGTCCTCAGAAAAATATAATTCACCCCTCCACTTT. Amino acids: CASWSSEKYNSPLHF.

This clonotype was seen a handful of times. The rearrangement joins TRBV19 to TRBJ1-1, with D unresolved. The CDR3 is made up of 14 amino acids. Trimming removed 6 bases from V and 1 base from J, with 12 bases in between. Germline V lookup: CDR1 LNHDA, CDR2 SQIVND (reference sequence). The CDR3 region has the DNA TGTGCCAGTAGCGGGCGGGGAGCGAACACTGAAGCTTTCTTT. Translating gives CASSGRGANTEAFF. Full variable domain (rest looked up from reference TRBV19 and TRBJ1-1): DGGITQSPKYLFRKEGQNVTLSCEQNLNHDAMYWYRQDPGQGLRLIYYSQIVNDFQKGDIAEGYSVSREKKESFPLTVTSAQKNPTAFYLCASSGRGANTEAFFGQGTRLTVV.

The gene calls are TRBV7-9 and TRBJ2-2; a weak D match, TRBD2 (6 bases). CDR3 size: 17 residues. The germline V gene has CDR1 SEHNR and CDR2 FQNEAQ (reference sequence). V lost 4 bases and J 5 bases, leaving 20 bases between the germline ends. CDR3 DNA: TGTGCCAGCAGCTCAAGATGGGGGACTGGGAAGACCGGGGAGCTGTTTTTT. This gives the protein CASSSRWGTGKTGELFF. The whole variable domain, filled in from reference TRBV7-9 and TRBJ2-2, reads DTGVSQNPRHKITKRGQNVTFRCDPISEHNRLYWYRQTLGQGPEFLTYFQNEAQLEKSRLLSDRFSAERPKGSFSTLEIQRTEQGDSAMYLCASSSRWGTGKTGELFFGEGSRLTVL.

This clonotype was observed a few times. The chain is built from TRBV6-2 or TRBV6-3 and TRBJ2-4; 8 nucleotides match TRBD2. This CDR3 has 16 residues. V trimming: 0 bases; J trimming: 5 bases; junction bases outside the gene matches: 6. CDR1 MNHEY and CDR2 SVGEGT come from the germline V gene. CDR3 region: CASSYSKGLAQNIQYF. Written as DNA, the CDR3 is TGTGCCAGCAGTTACTCGAAAGGACTAGCACAAAACATTCAGTACTTC.

The genes are TRBV5-5 and TRBJ1-1; D not certain. Germline CDR1 and CDR2: SGHKS and YYEKEE (reference sequence). The CDR3 covers 15 residues. Trimming cost V 0 bases and J 1 base, with 10 bases left between them. CDR3 sequence (DNA): TGTGCCAGCAGCTTGGCCCCGAGCCAGAACACTGAAGCTTTCTTT. Protein sequence: CASSLAPSQNTEAFF. Filled out from reference TRBV5-5 and TRBJ1-1, the complete variable domain reads DAGVTQSPTHLIKTRGQQVTLRCSPISGHKSVSWYQQVLGQGPQFIFQYYEKEERGRGNFPDRFSARQFPNYSSELNVNALLLGDSALYLCASSLAPSQNTEAFFGQGTRLTVV.

In its sample, this clonotype was seen a few times. V usage is TRBV5-6 and J usage is TRBJ2-1, with 9 bases matching TRBD1. In germline, CDR1 is SGHDT, CDR2 YYEEEE. J lost 1 base, V lost 3 bases, and 14 bases had no gene match. The CDR3 is 19 amino acids. CDR3 amino acids: CASSSIGQGLTNSYNEQFF. The CDR3 nucleotides are TGTGCCAGCAGCTCCATTGGACAGGGGCTTACAAATTCCTACAATGAGCAGTTCTTC.

This chain connects TRBV7-2 to TRBJ2-3; 7 nucleotides line up with TRBD2. After removal of 4 bases from V and 6 bases from J, the junction contained 19 bases not matched to a gene. CDR1 is SGHTA, CDR2 FQGNSA, per germline. This CDR3 contains 18 residues. CDR3 protein: CASSSPLGLVGGWDTQYF. In DNA form, the CDR3 reads TGTGCCAGCAGCTCCCCCCTTGGGCTAGTGGGGGGGTGGGATACGCAGTATTTT.

The CDR3: CASSGWDSYEAFF. The CDR3 region has the DNA TGTGCCAGCAGCGGTTGGGACAGTTATGAAGCTTTCTTT. The V call is TRBV14, the J call TRBJ1-1, with TRBD1 matching over 7 bases. This CDR3 has 13 amino acids. CDR1 SGHDN and CDR2 FVKESK come from the germline V gene. Trimming at V came to 5 bases and at J to 7 bases, leaving 7 bases not matched to a gene. Combining the CDR3 with reference TRBV14 and TRBJ1-1 gives the whole variable domain EAGVTQFPSHSVIEKGQTVTLRCDPISGHDNLYWYRRVMGKEIKFLLHFVKESKQDESGMPNNRFLAERTGGTYSTLKVQPAELEDSGVYFCASSGWDSYEAFFGQGTRLTVV.

The rearrangement joins TRBV20-1 to TRBJ2-1, with D possibly being TRBD2 (5 bases). Trimming left V 0 bases short and J 0 bases short, with 12 bases between. The V gene's germline CDR1 is DFQATT and CDR2 SNEGSKA (reference sequence). There are 16 residues in the CDR3. CDR3 loop: CSARDAEGFSYNEQFF. The CDR3 DNA is TGCAGTGCTAGAGATGCCGAGGGTTTCTCCTACAATGAGCAGTTCTTC.

The rearrangement links TRBV2 to TRBJ1-3; unclear D gene. Trimming cost V 9 bases and J 4 bases, with 4 bases left between them. The CDR3 runs 10 residues. Germline V gene lookup returns CDR1 SNHLY and CDR2 FYNNEI. The CDR3 protein is CASVGNTIYF. In nucleotides, the CDR3 is TGTGCCAGTGTCGGAAACACCATATATTTT.

The rearrangement joins TRBV12-3 or TRBV12-4 to TRBJ1-1, with D hard to call. CDR3 length: 13 residues. Trimming took 6 bases from V and 4 from J, leaving 12 bases between them. The chain's CDR3 is CASRFNLGTEAFF. CDR3 DNA: TGTGCCAGCAGGTTTAATCTGGGCACTGAAGCTTTCTTT.

The V call is TRBV6-2 or TRBV6-3, the J call TRBJ1-6; D call uncertain. The V and J ends lost 5 bases and 1 base respectively, with 9 bases between them. Germline lookup yields CDR1 MNHEY and CDR2 SVGEGT. The CDR3 is 15 amino acids. The CDR3 DNA reads as TGTGCCAGCAGTGGATCTGAGTCCTATAATTCACCCCTCCACTTT. Protein product: CASSGSESYNSPLHF.

The CDR3 DNA is TGTGCCATCAGTGAGGGCGGGGGCTCTCGGGCTGAAGCTTTCTTT. This gives the protein CAISEGGGSRAEAFF. The chain joins TRBV10-3 to TRBJ1-1; tentatively, D is TRBD1 (6 bases). CDR1 and CDR2 from the germline V gene are ENHRY and SYGVKD. CDR3 length equals 15 residues. Between the trimmed V and J ends, which lost 2 bases and 6 bases, there was a span of 16 bases.

In regard to this clonotype: A much larger clone is a single base away; this may be a read error. The chain combines TRBV7-2 with TRBJ1-2; D perhaps matches TRBD1 (5 bases). Germline CDR1 and CDR2: SGHTA and FQGNSA. This CDR3 has 18 residues. The CDR3 reads CASSSRWVGQGLNYSYTF. CDR3 nucleotide sequence: TGTGCCAGCAGCTCTCGTTGGGTAGGGCAGGGCCTTAACTATAGCTACACCTTC.

This clonotype was picked up a small number of times. The rearrangement uses TRBV12-5 and TRBJ2-6, with 10 bases identical to TRBD1. Per germline, CDR1 LGHNT and CDR2 FRNRAP. CDR3 length equals 16 residues. The V gene end was trimmed by 3 bases and the J gene end by 5 bases; junction bases not matched to a gene: 4. Here the CDR3 reads CASGFGTGARANVLTF. The CDR3 DNA follows: TGTGCTAGTGGTTTTGGGACAGGGGCTCGGGCCAACGTCCTGACTTTC.

The chain has TRBV7-9 and TRBJ2-6, with unresolved D. The V end lost 8 bases, the J end lost 2 bases, and 10 bases lay between the germline ends. The germline V gene encodes CDR1 SEHNR and CDR2 FQNEAQ (reference sequence). This CDR3 contains 14 residues. The CDR3 reads CASAGSTGANVLTF. DNA for the CDR3: TGTGCCAGCGCAGGCAGCACTGGGGCCAACGTCCTGACTTTC.

The rearrangement joins TRBV7-9 to TRBJ1-1; 7 nucleotides match TRBD1. CDR3 size: 17 residues. After removal of 0 bases from V and 0 bases from J, the junction contained 7 bases not matched to a gene. Germline CDR1 reads SEHNR; CDR2 reads FQNEAQ (reference sequence). CDR3 loop: CASSLAGGGPLNTEAFF. The CDR3 DNA is TGTGCCAGCAGCTTAGCAGGGGGCGGTCCCTTGAACACTGAAGCTTTCTTT. Based on the CDR3 plus reference TRBV7-9 and TRBJ1-1, the full variable domain is DTGVSQNPRHKITKRGQNVTFRCDPISEHNRLYWYRQTLGQGPEFLTYFQNEAQLEKSRLLSDRFSAERPKGSFSTLEIQRTEQGDSAMYLCASSLAGGGPLNTEAFFGQGTRLTVV.

This clonotype turned up a few times. This chain connects TRBV7-9 to TRBJ2-6; D not resolved. The V end lost 6 bases, the J end lost 0 bases, and 9 bases lay between the germline ends. This CDR3 region has 15 residues. CDR1 SEHNR and CDR2 FQNEAQ come from the germline V gene (reference sequence). CDR3 sequence reads: CASRVQSSGANVLTF. CDR3 sequence (DNA): TGTGCCAGCAGAGTACAGAGCTCTGGGGCCAACGTCCTGACTTTC.

This clonotype has more than one count but fewer than ten. V gene TRBV12-3 or TRBV12-4 combines with J gene TRBJ1-2; D perhaps matches TRBD1 (5 bases). Between the trimmed V and J ends, which lost 6 bases and 5 bases, there was a span of 25 bases. CDR3 length: 17 residues. CDR3 sequence: CASRNDPGLADEYGYTF. CDR3 DNA: TGTGCCAGCAGAAATGATCCGGGGCTTGCGGACGAATATGGCTACACCTTC.

This clonotype was observed a handful of times. The chain recombines TRBV6-1 with TRBJ2-1; D possibly matches TRBD1 or TRBD2 (6 bases each). Trimming stripped 0 bases from V and 4 bases from J, with 16 bases between. In germline, CDR1 is MNHNS, CDR2 SASEGT. CDR3 length equals 17 residues. CDR3: CASSEALRGLGYNEQFF. DNA of the CDR3: TGTGCCAGCAGTGAAGCGCTTCGGGGGCTGGGATACAATGAGCAGTTCTTC.